Many counts were recorded for the clone carrying this TCR beta chain. These data are taken from a study of HIV-infected patients and healthy controls. TCRdb re-analysed the 5' RACE reads in MiXCR, keeping a single row per CDR3 protein. The sample lists roughly 70,000 distinct CDR3 sequences, about 16% occurring once. Trimming cost V 4 bases and J 5 bases, with 16 bases left between them. From germline, CDR1 is SGHNT and CDR2 YYREEE (reference sequence). The CDR3 length is 15 residues. The chain carries TRBV5-4 and TRBJ2-1; D gene uncertain. The clonotype comes from a human donor in good health. Sequenced input: CD4+ T cells from blood. The CDR3 sequence is CASSPVVAKNNEQFF. Written as DNA, the CDR3 is TGTGCCAGCAGCCCGGTGGTAGCAAAAAACAATGAGCAGTTCTTC.